This T cell receptor (beta chain) stems from a study of blood T cell repertoires in COVID-19. Germline-derived CDR1 and CDR2 are LNHNV and YYDKDF (reference sequence). CDR3 length: 17 residues. V lost 1 base and J 6 bases, leaving 16 bases between the germline ends. Cohort allocation depended upon clinical history that participants reported. Assay: immunoSEQ multiplex PCR; the TCRdb copy retains only in-frame clones and omits some. The table lists under 350,000 clones, roughly 85% of them singletons. This TCR was sampled from a woman aged 35 to 49 with acute COVID-19. The chain joins TRBV15 to TRBJ1-6; a weak D match, TRBD1 (6 bases). Sequencing was carried out using PBMCs or T cells enriched from blood (not recorded which). CDR3 in amino acids: CATSRAEGRDINSPLHF. The DNA for the CDR3 is TGTGCCACCAGCAGAGCCGAGGGACGGGACATTAATTCACCCCTCCACTTT.